Presented here are 30 T cell receptor beta chains from one specimen sequenced in a study of radiation and T cells in renal cell carcinoma. The time point: blood 4 weeks post-SBRT, at nephrectomy. Stated treatment: 15 Gy SBRT to primary tumor, nephrectomy 4 weeks later. Some clones are missing from TCRdb's copy, which holds only in-frame ones; the method was immunoSEQ multiplex PCR. The table records tens of thousands of clones, around four fifths of them present only once. Sample: blood, taken from a patient whose treatment included radiotherapy and nephrectomy. All receptors derive from a man between 50 and 59 years old with renal cell carcinoma.

This clone was detected only once. The chain joins TRBV6-1 to TRBJ2-5, with D possibly matching TRBD1 (6 bases). CDR1 is MNHNS and CDR2 is SASEGT in the germline V gene. The CDR3 is made up of 16 amino acids. V was pared by 0 bases and J by 0 bases, with 11 bases between. CDR3 DNA sequence: TGTGCCAGCAGTGAAGCTCAGGGGCTATACCAAGAGACCCAGTACTTC. Translated, it gives CASSEAQGLYQETQYF.

The rearrangement joins TRBV19 to TRBJ2-3; D not resolved. This CDR3 is built from 15 residues. Germline V gene data show CDR1 as LNHDA and CDR2 as SQIVND (reference sequence). V lost 1 base, J lost 2 bases, and 10 bases lay in between. CDR3 sequence reads: CASSIGIGSTDTQYF. Here the CDR3 DNA reads TGTGCCAGTAGTATAGGTATAGGTTCCACAGATACGCAGTATTTT.

The rearrangement uses TRBV2 and TRBJ1-1; weak D call: TRBD1 (5 bases). Deletions cut 9 bases from V and 1 base from J, with 15 bases between. This CDR3 has 14 residues. Per the germline V gene, CDR1 is SNHLY and CDR2 is FYNNEI. The CDR3 coding sequence is TGTGCCAGTGGGCAGGGCCAGCCGAACACTGAAGCTTTCTTT. It encodes CASGQGQPNTEAFF.

This clone was found once. V and J are TRBV11-2 and TRBJ1-5; TRBD1 matches 7 bases. Germline CDR1 is SGHAT and CDR2 is FQNNGV. There are 15 residues in the CDR3. The V and J ends lost 5 bases and 2 bases, in that order; junction bases with no gene match: 6. In DNA, the CDR3 is TGTGCCAGCAGCGCGACAGGGCTGGGCAATCAGCCCCAGCATTTT. Its translation: CASSATGLGNQPQHF.

The chain couples TRBV4-2 to TRBJ2-7; D gene ambiguous. Looked up from germline, CDR1 is LGHNA and CDR2 is YNFKEQ. The CDR3 is made up of 14 amino acids. Trimming cost V 0 bases and J 2 bases, with 8 bases left between them. Here the CDR3 reads CASSQDVAPYEQYF. The CDR3 nucleotides are TGTGCCAGCAGCCAAGACGTTGCTCCCTACGAGCAGTACTTC.

The V and J genes are TRBV19 and TRBJ2-7; TRBD2 agrees at 10 bases. V was clipped by 3 bases and J by 4 bases; unmatched bases: 9. The germline V gene encodes CDR1 LNHDA and CDR2 SQIVND (reference sequence). The CDR3 is made up of 16 amino acids. The CDR3 DNA reads TGTGCCAGTAGTATTTCCGCCTCTAGCGGGAGATACGAGCAGTACTTC. This codes for CASSISASSGRYEQYF. Full variable domain (missing parts from reference TRBV19 and TRBJ2-7): DGGITQSPKYLFRKEGQNVTLSCEQNLNHDAMYWYRQDPGQGLRLIYYSQIVNDFQKGDIAEGYSVSREKKESFPLTVTSAQKNPTAFYLCASSISASSGRYEQYFGPGTRLTVT.

The chain uses TRBV11-3 and TRBJ2-3, with 13 positions matching TRBD2. The CDR3 runs 17 residues. After removal of 5 bases from V and 2 bases from J, the junction contained 7 bases not matched to a gene. CDR1 is SGHNT, CDR2 YENEEA, per germline. The CDR3 region is CASSPGTSGDVTDTQYF. For the CDR3, the DNA is TGTGCCAGCAGCCCCGGGACTAGCGGGGACGTCACAGATACGCAGTATTTT.

This clone was seen a few times. The chain carries TRBV7-9 and TRBJ2-1; no clear D. V lost 5 bases and J lost 10, with 9 bases in between. Germline assignment: CDR1 SEHNR and CDR2 FQNEAQ (reference sequence). The CDR3 is 11 amino acids. Here the CDR3 DNA reads TGTGCCAGCAGCCCCGAAGAGGAGCAGTTCTTC. The encoded protein is CASSPEEEQFF. Variable domain in full (rest from reference TRBV7-9 and TRBJ2-1): DTGVSQNPRHKITKRGQNVTFRCDPISEHNRLYWYRQTLGQGPEFLTYFQNEAQLEKSRLLSDRFSAERPKGSFSTLEIQRTEQGDSAMYLCASSPEEEQFFGPGTRLTVL.

Worth noting for this clone: Other DNA sequences in this sample translate to the same CDR3. V usage is TRBV9 and J usage is TRBJ1-6; 7 positions match TRBD1. This CDR3 comprises 14 residues. CDR1 and CDR2 from the germline V gene are SGDLS and YYNGEE. The V and J ends lost 5 bases and 13 bases, in that order; junction bases with no gene match: 12. The CDR3 coding sequence is TGTGCCAGCAGTGTAACAGGGGAGGGATCGCCCCTCCACTTT. This gives the protein CASSVTGEGSPLHF. Full variable domain (rest looked up from reference TRBV9 and TRBJ1-6): DSGVTQTPKHLITATGQRVTLRCSPRSGDLSVYWYQQSLDQGLQFLIQYYNGEERAKGNILERFSAQQFPDLHSELNLSSLELGDSALYFCASSVTGEGSPLHFGNGTRLTVT.

The V and J genes are TRBV5-6 and TRBJ1-5; weak D call: TRBD1 (5 bases). CDR3 length: 16 residues. Germline loops: CDR1 SGHDT, CDR2 YYEEEE. Between the trimmed V and J ends, which lost 6 bases and 4 bases, there was a span of 20 bases. CDR3 sequence (DNA): TGTGCCAGCAATTGGGGCGGGACGGGTCAAAATCAGCCCCAGCATTTT. As protein: CASNWGGTGQNQPQHF. The whole variable domain, filled in from reference TRBV5-6 and TRBJ1-5, reads DAGVTQSPTHLIKTRGQQVTLRCSPKSGHDTVSWYQQALGQGPQFIFQYYEEEERQRGNFPDRFSGHQFPNYSSELNVNALLLGDSALYLCASNWGGTGQNQPQHFGDGTRLSIL.

The chain couples TRBV6-5 to TRBJ1-1, with D possibly matching TRBD1 (5 bases). The length of the CDR3 is 15 residues. V shed 0 bases and J shed 5 bases, with 13 bases lying between them. In germline, CDR1 is MNHEY, CDR2 SVGAGI. CDR3 coding DNA: TGTGCCAGCAGTTACTCGCCGGGGCGGAGGACTGAAGCTTTCTTT. As protein: CASSYSPGRRTEAFF.

Only one count was recorded for this clone. The chain recombines TRBV6-5 with TRBJ2-3; D unresolved. Trimming shortened V by 9 bases and J by 4 bases, and 11 bases separated the two germline ends. Germline values: CDR1 MNHEY, CDR2 SVGAGI. There are 12 residues in the CDR3. For the CDR3, the DNA is TGTGCCAGTATGGATAACCCAGATACGCAGTATTTT. This translates into CASMDNPDTQYF.

This chain connects TRBV9 to TRBJ2-7; no firm D call. Looked up from germline, CDR1 is SGDLS and CDR2 is YYNGEE. V lost 4 bases to trimming and J lost 4 bases, with 9 bases between them. The CDR3 totals 12 residues. The CDR3: CASSNPGYEQYF. The CDR3 DNA follows: TGTGCCAGCAGCAACCCCGGATACGAGCAGTACTTC.

The chain combines TRBV6-6 with TRBJ1-4; weak D call: TRBD1 (5 bases). CDR1 and CDR2 from the germline V gene are MNHNY and SVGAGI (reference sequence). The CDR3 is made up of 14 amino acids. V was trimmed by 5 bases and J by 4 bases, leaving 11 bases between them. CDR3 sequence reads: CASSPRDGNEKLFF. DNA for the CDR3: TGTGCCAGCAGTCCCCGGGACGGTAATGAAAAACTGTTTTTT.

The V call is TRBV19, the J call TRBJ1-6; 7 positions match TRBD1. V was pared by 7 bases and J by 7 bases, with 16 bases of the junction left unmatched. The V gene's germline CDR1 is LNHDA and CDR2 SQIVND (reference sequence). The CDR3 totals 17 residues. In DNA form, the CDR3 reads TGTGCCAGTACCGAACTCCCAGGGGGGTTAGGGAATTCACCCCTCCACTTT. Amino acid sequence: CASTELPGGLGNSPLHF.

This rearrangement joins TRBV11-2 to TRBJ2-7; possible D gene TRBD2, 6 bases. Trimming left V 5 bases short and J 3 bases short, with 20 bases between. The CDR3 is made up of 16 amino acids. Germline V lookup: CDR1 SGHAT, CDR2 FQNNGV. In nucleotides, the CDR3 is TGTGCCAGCAGCCCGCTGGGGGGACCGAACTACTACGAGCAGTACTTC. Amino acids: CASSPLGGPNYYEQYF. The full variable domain, its missing parts supplied by reference TRBV11-2 and TRBJ2-7, is EAGVAQSPRYKIIEKRQSVAFWCNPISGHATLYWYQQILGQGPKLLIQFQNNGVVDDSQLPKDRFSAERLKGVDSTLKIQPAKLEDSAVYLCASSPLGGPNYYEQYFGPGTRLTVT.

The chain's CDR3 is CASSLKGGPNEKLFF. CDR3 DNA: TGTGCCAGCAGCTTAAAAGGGGGCCCTAATGAAAAACTGTTTTTT. The chain is built from TRBV7-9 and TRBJ1-4; TRBD1 aligns across 7 bases. The CDR3 is 15 amino acids. From germline, CDR1 is SEHNR and CDR2 FQNEAQ (reference sequence). The V segment lost 2 bases and the J segment 3 bases; nucleotides outside the gene matches: 3.

This clone was counted a single time. The gene calls are TRBV9 and TRBJ2-6; the D is unclear. Trimming removed 7 bases from V and 5 bases from J, with 22 bases in between. Germline CDR1 reads SGDLS; CDR2 reads YYNGEE. The CDR3 contains 17 residues. CDR3 coding DNA: TGTGCCAGCGATCGTGAGTACTCACAAAGTCGGGCCAACGTCCTGACTTTC. Translation gives CASDREYSQSRANVLTF. Full variable domain (remainder filled in from reference TRBV9 and TRBJ2-6): DSGVTQTPKHLITATGQRVTLRCSPRSGDLSVYWYQQSLDQGLQFLIQYYNGEERAKGNILERFSAQQFPDLHSELNLSSLELGDSALYFCASDREYSQSRANVLTFGAGSRLTVL.

The chain has TRBV6-1 and TRBJ1-2; maybe TRBD1 (6 bases). The ends were cut back, 6 bases at V and 6 bases at J, with 14 bases in the middle. The CDR3 contains 13 residues. CDR1 MNHNS and CDR2 SASEGT come from the germline V gene. The CDR3 loop reads CASRIRDINGYTF. In DNA form, the CDR3 reads TGTGCCAGCAGGATCCGGGACATCAATGGCTACACCTTC.

The CDR3 DNA is TGCGCCAGCAGCCAAGACAGGTTTAATAGCAATCAGCCCCAGCATTTT. It codes for CASSQDRFNSNQPQHF. The V call is TRBV4-3, the J call TRBJ1-5, with D uncertain. The germline gives CDR1 LGHNA, CDR2 YSLEER. Trimming stripped 0 bases from V and 0 bases from J, with 9 bases between. The CDR3 covers 16 residues.

This chain connects TRBV10-3 to TRBJ1-1; 7 nucleotides line up with TRBD1. This CDR3 comprises 14 residues. The germline gives CDR1 ENHRY, CDR2 SYGVKD. J lost 1 base, V lost 4 bases, and 3 bases had no gene match. Written as DNA, the CDR3 is TGTGCCATCAGTGGGAAGGGGGCGAACACTGAAGCTTTCTTT. Its protein is CAISGKGANTEAFF.

As DNA, the CDR3 is TGTGCCAGCAGTGACTCCCCTAGCGAGCCATACAATGAGCAGTTCTTC. Translated: CASSDSPSEPYNEQFF. V and J are TRBV6-4 and TRBJ2-1, with D possibly being TRBD2 (6 bases). This CDR3 is 16 amino acids long. CDR1 is MRHNA and CDR2 is SNTAGT in the germline V gene. Trimming stripped 0 bases from V and 4 bases from J, with 13 bases between.

J is TRBJ2-1 and V is TRBV7-2, with D maybe TRBD1 (6 bases). Germline lookup yields CDR1 SGHTA and CDR2 FQGNSA. This CDR3 region has 14 residues. Trimming took off 2 bases at V and 6 bases at J, with 11 bases between the two ends. CDR3 protein: CASSLTHRANEQFF. The CDR3 nucleotides are TGTGCCAGCAGCTTAACGCACAGGGCCAATGAGCAGTTCTTC.

The rearrangement uses TRBV4-3 and TRBJ2-1; the match to TRBD2 covers 7 bases. The CDR3 has 17 residues. Germline V gene lookup returns CDR1 LGHNA and CDR2 YSLEER. The V gene end was trimmed by 0 bases and the J gene end by 0 bases; junction bases not matched to a gene: 5. The CDR3 region is CASSQEGGGSSYNEQFF. The DNA of the CDR3 is TGCGCCAGCAGCCAAGAGGGCGGGGGAAGCTCCTACAATGAGCAGTTCTTC.

V usage is TRBV13 and J usage is TRBJ2-1, with D perhaps TRBD2 (5 bases). The germline CDR1 and CDR2 sequences are PRHDT and FYEKMQ (reference sequence). V lost 5 bases and J lost 4, with 12 bases in between. This CDR3 is 14 amino acids long. The CDR3 protein is CASSPTTGYNEQFF. Written as DNA, the CDR3 is TGTGCCAGCAGCCCCACGACGGGGTACAATGAGCAGTTCTTC.

In this sample, this clone turned up once. V gene TRBV7-9 combines with J gene TRBJ1-3; 8 nucleotides agree with TRBD1. With V trimmed by 6 bases and J by 4 bases, 20 bases remained unmatched. Germline V CDR1 and CDR2: SEHNR, FQNEAQ (reference sequence). The CDR3 runs to 19 residues. The CDR3 nucleotides read TGTGCCAGCAGTTCTTTACCCCATCAGGGGGCTTTTTCGGGAAACACCATATATTTT. Translating it yields CASSSLPHQGAFSGNTIYF.

The CDR3 sequence is CASRPVGQTRETQYF. As DNA, the CDR3 is TGTGCCAGCAGACCCGTCGGACAGACCCGAGAGACCCAGTACTTC. The chain links TRBV7-2 to TRBJ2-5; D perhaps matches TRBD1 (6 bases). The CDR3 is 15 residues long. Trimming removed 6 bases from V and 4 bases from J, with 18 bases in between. CDR1 and CDR2 (germline): SGHTA, FQGNSA.

The chain recombines TRBV10-3 with TRBJ2-3; D gene unclear. This CDR3 is built from 13 residues. Looked up from germline, CDR1 is ENHRY and CDR2 is SYGVKD. V was pared by 11 bases and J by 1 base, with 13 bases between. The CDR3 sequence: CAAGVQGTDTQYF. CDR3 DNA sequence: TGTGCCGCCGGCGTCCAAGGCACAGATACGCAGTATTTT.

The chain employs TRBV4-1 and TRBJ2-3; D possibly corresponds to TRBD1 (6 bases). There are 16 residues in the CDR3. The V gene lost 3 bases and the J gene lost 6 bases, with 19 bases spanning the gap. Germline V lookup: CDR1 MGHRA, CDR2 YSYEKL. The CDR3 loop reads CASSHGEWGRLDTQYF. The DNA for the CDR3 is TGCGCCAGCAGCCACGGCGAGTGGGGGCGCTTGGATACGCAGTATTTT.

The rearrangement uses TRBV6-1 and TRBJ2-3, with D perhaps TRBD1 or TRBD2 (6 bases each). The length of the CDR3 is 15 residues. Trimming took 4 bases from V and 1 from J, leaving 12 bases between them. The V gene's germline CDR1 is MNHNS and CDR2 SASEGT. CDR3 sequence: CASSGLGGRTDTQYF. The CDR3 DNA reads as TGTGCCAGCAGTGGGCTTGGGGGGCGCACAGATACGCAGTATTTT.